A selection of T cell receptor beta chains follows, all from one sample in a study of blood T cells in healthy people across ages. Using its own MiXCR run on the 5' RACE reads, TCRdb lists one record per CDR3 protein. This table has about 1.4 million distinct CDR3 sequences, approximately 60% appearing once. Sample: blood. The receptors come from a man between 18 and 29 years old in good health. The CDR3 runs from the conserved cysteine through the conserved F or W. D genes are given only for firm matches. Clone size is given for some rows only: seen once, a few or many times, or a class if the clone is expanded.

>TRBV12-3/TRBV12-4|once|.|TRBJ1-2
TGTGCCAGCACCTCACGACTTCAAGGCTTCTATGGCTACACCTTC
CASTSRLQGFYGYTF
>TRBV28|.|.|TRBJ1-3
TGTGCCAGCAGTAGGGATCTCAAAAACACCATATATTTT
CASSRDLKNTIYF
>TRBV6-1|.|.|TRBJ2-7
TGTGCCAGCAGTGACCGTAGGACAGCCTACGAGCAGTACTTC
CASSDRRTAYEQYF
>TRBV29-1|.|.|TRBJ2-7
TGCAGCGTTGAAGATCCCAGGGAACCCTACGAGCAGTACTTC
CSVEDPREPYEQYF
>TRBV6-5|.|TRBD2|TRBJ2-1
TGTGCCAGCACCAGTAGCGGGATACTGTATGAGCAGTTCTTC
CASTSSGILYEQFF
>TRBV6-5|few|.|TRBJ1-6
TGTGCCAGCAGGCGGACGAATAGATCACCCCTCCACTTT
CASRRTNRSPLHF
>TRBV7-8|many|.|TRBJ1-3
TGTGCCAGCAGCTTAGCACAGGGTTATGGAAACACCATATATTTT
CASSLAQGYGNTIYF
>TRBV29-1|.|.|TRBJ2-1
TGCAGCATTGAGGAGGCGGACAATGAGCAGTTCTTC
CSIEEADNEQFF
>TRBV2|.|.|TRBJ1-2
TGTGCCAGCAGTGTCCTATCGAACCCATGGGATGGCTACACCTTC
CASSVLSNPWDGYTF
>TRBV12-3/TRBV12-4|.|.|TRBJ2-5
TGTGCCAGCAGGACTAGTGGGACGGTGGCAGAGACCCAGTACTTC
CASRTSGTVAETQYF
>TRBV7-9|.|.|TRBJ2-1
TGTGCCAGCAGCACCTCAGATCTCGGTATGCGGCAGGATGAGCAGTTCTTC
CASSTSDLGMRQDEQFF
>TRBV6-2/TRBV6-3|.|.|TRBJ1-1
TGTGCCAGCAGGGGAAGTGGTATGAACACTGAAGCTTTCTTT
CASRGSGMNTEAFF
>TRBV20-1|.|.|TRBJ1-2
TGCAGTGCTAGGACAGACCTCTCGGGCTACACCTTC
CSARTDLSGYTF
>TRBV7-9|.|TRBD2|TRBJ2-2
TGCGCTACTAAGGGACTAGTCAACACCGGGGAGCTGTTTTTT
CATKGLVNTGELFF
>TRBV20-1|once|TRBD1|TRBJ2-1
TGCAGTGCGGGGGGACAGGGGGCGATGGGTGAGCAGTTCTTC
CSAGGQGAMGEQFF
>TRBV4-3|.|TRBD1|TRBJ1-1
TGCGCCAGCCGCTGGACAGGGGGCGGAAACACTGAAGCTTTCTTT
CASRWTGGGNTEAFF
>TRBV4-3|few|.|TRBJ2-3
TGCGCCAGCAGCCAATTGGAGGCAGATACGCAGTATTTT
CASSQLEADTQYF
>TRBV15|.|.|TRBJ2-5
TGTGCCACCAGCAGAGGAGGGCCCCAAGAGACCCAGTACTTC
CATSRGGPQETQYF
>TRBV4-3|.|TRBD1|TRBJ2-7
TGCGCCAGCAGCCAAGATGCAGGGGGCCGTTTCTACGAGCAGTACTTC
CASSQDAGGRFYEQYF
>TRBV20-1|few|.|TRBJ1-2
TGCAGTGCTCATTCAGGGGTATCAAGAGGCTACACCTTC
CSAHSGVSRGYTF
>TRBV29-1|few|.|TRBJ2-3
TGCAGCGTTGTGGATGGGGGCAGTAGCACAGATACGCAGTATTTT
CSVVDGGSSTDTQYF
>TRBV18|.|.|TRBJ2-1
TGTGCCAGCTCACCATTATCGGGGTTAGGGACTGTCAACAATGAGCAGTTCTTC
CASSPLSGLGTVNNEQFF
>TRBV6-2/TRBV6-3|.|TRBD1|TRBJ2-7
TGTGCCAGCACATCTTCGAGACCGACCGGGACAGATTACGAGCAGTACTTC
CASTSSRPTGTDYEQYF
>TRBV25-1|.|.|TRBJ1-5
TGTGCCAGCAGTAGGTACAATCAGCCCCAGCATTTT
CASSRYNQPQHF
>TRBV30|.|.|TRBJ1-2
TGTGCCTGGGGAACCGATCCGGGGAGAAGCTACACCTTC
CAWGTDPGRSYTF
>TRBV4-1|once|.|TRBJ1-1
TGCGCCAGCAACCAGCCATCCAGGAGGACTGAAGCTTTCTTT
CASNQPSRRTEAFF
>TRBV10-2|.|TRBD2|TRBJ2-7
TGCGCCAGCAGTGAGTCTTGGGCTAGCGGGAGGGCCATCCTCGACGAGCAGTACTTC
CASSESWASGRAILDEQYF
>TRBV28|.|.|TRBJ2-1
TGTGCCAGCCTCCCCGGGACCCGCTCCTACAATGAGCAGTTCTTC
CASLPGTRSYNEQFF
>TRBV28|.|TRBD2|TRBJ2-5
TGTGCCAGCAGTCCGACTAGCGGGGGGAAGACCCAGTACTTC
CASSPTSGGKTQYF
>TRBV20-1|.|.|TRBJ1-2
TGCAGTGCTAGACCAGGTTCCTATGGCTACACCTTC
CSARPGSYGYTF
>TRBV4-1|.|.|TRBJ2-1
TGCGCCAGCAGCCAAGAGACCCTGATCTACGAGCAGTTCTTC
CASSQETLIYEQFF
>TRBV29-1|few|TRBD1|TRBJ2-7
TGCAGCGGCGGACAGGGTGATCCTTACGAGCAGTACTTC
CSGGQGDPYEQYF
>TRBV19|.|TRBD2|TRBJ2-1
TGTGCCAGTAGTTCGGCGGGACTAGCATTTAAGGAGCAGTTCTTC
CASSSAGLAFKEQFF
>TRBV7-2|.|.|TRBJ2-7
TGTTCCAGCAGCTGGGGACCCCGCTCCTACGAGCAGTACTTC
CSSSWGPRSYEQYF
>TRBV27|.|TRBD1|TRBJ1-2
TGTGCCAGCAGTTTACAACAGGGGGCGTGGGATGGCTACACCTTC
CASSLQQGAWDGYTF
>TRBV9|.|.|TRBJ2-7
TGTGCCAGCAGCGTAGCAGGGTCCACCTACGAGCAGTACTTC
CASSVAGSTYEQYF
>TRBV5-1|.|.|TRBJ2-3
TGCGCCAGCGCCCGGGGAACAGATACGCAGTATTTT
CASARGTDTQYF
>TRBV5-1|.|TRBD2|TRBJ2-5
TGCGCCAGCAGCTTAATTACTAGCGGGGGAGAGACCCAGTACTTC
CASSLITSGGETQYF
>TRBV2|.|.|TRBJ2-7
TGTGCCAGCACCGAATCCCACTTTTCCTACGAGCAGTACTTC
CASTESHFSYEQYF
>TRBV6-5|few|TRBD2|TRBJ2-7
TGTGCCAGCAGTCGGGGGACTAGCCCCGGCTACGAGCAGTACTTC
CASSRGTSPGYEQYF
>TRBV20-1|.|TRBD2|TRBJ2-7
TGCAGTGCTAGAGATTTTCGGCGGGGGGAACGTGAGCAGTACTTC
CSARDFRRGEREQYF